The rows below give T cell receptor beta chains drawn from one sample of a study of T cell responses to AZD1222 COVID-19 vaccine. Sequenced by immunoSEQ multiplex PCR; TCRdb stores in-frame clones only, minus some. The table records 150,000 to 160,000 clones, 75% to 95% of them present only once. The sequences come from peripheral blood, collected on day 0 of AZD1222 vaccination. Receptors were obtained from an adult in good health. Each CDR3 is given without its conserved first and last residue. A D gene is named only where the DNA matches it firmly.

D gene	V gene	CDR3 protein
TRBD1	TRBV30	AWSIGGLTGELF
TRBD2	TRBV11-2	ASSLEGGYEQY
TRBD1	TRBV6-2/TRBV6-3	ASSYSMGQGAGANVLT
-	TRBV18	ASSPTQGGRYEQY
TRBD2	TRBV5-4	ASSSGLAGVGGEQF
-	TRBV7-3	ASSFGLAIYNEQF
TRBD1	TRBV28	ASDRTGRNTEAF
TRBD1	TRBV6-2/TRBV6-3	ASSRGGDGANVLT
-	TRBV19	ASSIVASTDTQY
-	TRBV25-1	ASSVNRVVTGELF
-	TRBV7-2	ASSLMYGANEQY
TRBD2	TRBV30	AWSGGTSGRRPYNEQF
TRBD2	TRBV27	ASSLAASGYNEQF
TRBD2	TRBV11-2	ASSLSGSIEDEQY
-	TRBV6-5	ASSYLTPGDTEAF
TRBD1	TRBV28	AARDSNLFGGNQPQH
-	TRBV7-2	ASSLGLSGNTIY
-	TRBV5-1	ASSSGSSYNEQF
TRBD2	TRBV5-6	ASSSGTSGWGDEQF
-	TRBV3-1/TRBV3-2	ASSQGRTPGNTIY
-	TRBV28	ASSSPGSRITDTQY
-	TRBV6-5	ASRLQGGTEAF
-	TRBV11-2	ASSTQGTQY
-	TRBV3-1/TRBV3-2	ASSPVTETNGYT
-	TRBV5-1	ASKRTAQDNQPQH
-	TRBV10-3	AISAMTGTNTEAF
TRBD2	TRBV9	ASSVDPSAGGYEQY
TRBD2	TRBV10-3	ATPGPGLAGGHSRYEQY
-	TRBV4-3	ASSQEEGIYNSPLH
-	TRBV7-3	ASSLTSSREQF
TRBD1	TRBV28	ASSFDRARVYGYT
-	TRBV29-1	SVRQRNTGELF
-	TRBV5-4	ASSGLRGPNNEQF
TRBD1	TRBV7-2	ASSVTGQDNEKLF
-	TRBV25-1	ASSRAATGNTIY
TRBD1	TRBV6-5	ASRKTGSNQPQH
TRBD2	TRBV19	ASSPNSPLAGDLNEQF
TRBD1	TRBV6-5	ASSYLGTGNTGELF
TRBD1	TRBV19	ASSNPGQGNSQPQH
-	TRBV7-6	ASSSYRAGAGELF
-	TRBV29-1	SVEARWGDTQY
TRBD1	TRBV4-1	ASSSRTGDEKLF
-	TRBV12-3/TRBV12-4	ASSFKSNQPQH
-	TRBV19	ASSIGWSEAF
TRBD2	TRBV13	ASSLRAGGPTLPDTQY
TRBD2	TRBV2	ASRGSGGIYNEQF
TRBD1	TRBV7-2	ASSWTGTGVEKLF
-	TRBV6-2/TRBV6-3	ASSLLPSMYEQY